This entry features one TCR beta chain sequence. Its antigen is not known. Donors showed nominal health when sampled, although they likely had unrecorded immune exposures. These data are taken from a study of cytomegalovirus exposure and HLA in healthy donors. About the study: Of the donors genotyped, approximately 400 in all, 75% to 90% fell in the Caucasian-associated ancestry cluster. Study-level results: Reportedly, TCR beta sequences accurately predicted HLA-A and HLA-B alleles in most subjects. CMV serostatus alone was available as immune exposure information.

This CDR3 spans 16 amino acids. In germline, CDR1 is SGHVS, CDR2 FQNEAQ. V lost 5 bases, J lost 3 bases, and 12 bases stayed unmatched. The PCR had 60 Vbeta and 13 Jbeta primers. Here immunoSEQ multiplex PCR was the method, and the copy in TCRdb shows in-frame clones only, minus some. In the table there are 170,000 or so clones, over 70% of which are singletons. The chain joins TRBV7-8 to TRBJ2-7; 8 nucleotides line up with TRBD1. The sequence was collected from a young woman in good health and CMV-seronegative. The specimen was PBMCs. The CDR3 loop reads CASSHLPGQAVYEQYF. DNA for the CDR3: TGTGCCAGCAGCCATTTACCGGGACAGGCGGTCTACGAGCAGTACTTC.